This TCR beta chain stems from a study of CD8 T cells in ankylosing spondylitis. This clonotype has only one observation. What it recognizes is unknown. The CDR3 sequence is 14 residues long. Germline loops: CDR1 DFQATT, CDR2 SNEGSKA (reference sequence). The study's findings and limits: Several highly homologous variants formed a TCR beta motif that appeared characteristic of ankylosing spondylitis blood. Earlier literature documents some of the motif variants in reactive arthritis synovial fluid and blood.

Making the TCR beta libraries involved quantitative 5'-RACE with molecular barcodes. MiXCR, run by TCRdb on the 5' RACE reads, gives a single entry per CDR3 protein. The sample has approximately 240,000 distinct CDR3 sequences; under 30% are singletons. The chain couples TRBV20-1 to TRBJ2-5; D could derive from TRBD1 or TRBD2 (7 bases each). Sequencing was carried out using blood, either unsorted or a sorted T cell fraction (not recorded which). The clonotype originates from a male donor with ankylosing spondylitis or in good health (not recorded which). CDR3 in DNA: TGCAGCTTGGGCCAGGGGGGCGGGGGAGAGACCCAGTACTTC. This encodes CSLGQGGGGETQYF.